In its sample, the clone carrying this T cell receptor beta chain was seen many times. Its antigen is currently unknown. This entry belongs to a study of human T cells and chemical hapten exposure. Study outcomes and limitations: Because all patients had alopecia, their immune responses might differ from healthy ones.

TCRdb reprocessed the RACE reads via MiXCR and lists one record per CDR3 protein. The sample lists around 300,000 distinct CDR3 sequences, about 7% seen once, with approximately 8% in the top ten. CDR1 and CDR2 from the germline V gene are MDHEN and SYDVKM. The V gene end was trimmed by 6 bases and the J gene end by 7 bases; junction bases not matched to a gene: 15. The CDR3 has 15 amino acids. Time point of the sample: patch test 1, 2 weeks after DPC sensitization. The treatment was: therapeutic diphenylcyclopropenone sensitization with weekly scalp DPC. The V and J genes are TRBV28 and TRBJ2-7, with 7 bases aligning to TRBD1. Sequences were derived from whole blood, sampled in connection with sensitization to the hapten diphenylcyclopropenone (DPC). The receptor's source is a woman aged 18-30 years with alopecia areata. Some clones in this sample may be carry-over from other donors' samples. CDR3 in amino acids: CASSTKTGERGEQYF. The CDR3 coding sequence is TGTGCCAGCAGCACAAAAACAGGGGAAAGAGGGGAGCAGTACTTC.